The next 27 T cell receptor beta chains were all read from a single sample in a study of cytomegalovirus exposure and HLA in healthy donors. Researchers ran the PCR with 60 Vbeta and 13 Jbeta primers. Clones were sequenced by immunoSEQ multiplex PCR, and TCRdb holds only the in-frame ones, with some missing. The sample data list 70,000 to 90,000 clones. Sequencing was carried out using PBMCs. All receptors derive from a man between 18 and 29 years old in good health and CMV-seropositive.

The chain combines TRBV11-2 with TRBJ2-7; perhaps TRBD1 as D (6 bases). V was shortened by 1 base and J by 6 bases, with 7 bases between the two germline ends. Per germline, CDR1 SGHAT and CDR2 FQNNGV. The CDR3 consists of 12 residues. This CDR3 is CASSLGGGEQYF. The CDR3 nucleotides are TGTGCCAGCAGCTTAGGAGGGGGCGAGCAGTACTTC.

V gene TRBV7-9 combines with J gene TRBJ1-3; 10 positions match TRBD1. CDR1 and CDR2 (germline): SEHNR, FQNEAQ (reference sequence). The CDR3 sequence is 17 residues long. The trim removed 3 bases at V and 1 base at J, leaving 6 bases unmatched. The CDR3 region is CASSLPGTGDSGNTIYF. The CDR3 nucleotides read TGTGCCAGCAGCTTGCCCGGGACAGGGGATTCTGGAAACACCATATATTTT.

The genes are TRBV7-8 and TRBJ1-1; D is unresolved. This CDR3 is 15 amino acids long. V gave up 3 bases and J gave up 0 bases, with 11 bases separating them. Germline lookup yields CDR1 SGHVS and CDR2 FQNEAQ. CDR3 protein: CASSFYRVMNTEAFF. CDR3 in DNA: TGTGCCAGCAGCTTCTACAGAGTTATGAACACTGAAGCTTTCTTT.

The chain links TRBV5-6 to TRBJ1-1; D uncertain. Trimming took off 2 bases at V and 0 bases at J, with 14 bases between the two ends. Per germline, CDR1 SGHDT and CDR2 YYEEEE. The CDR3 spans 16 residues. CDR3 amino acids: CASSFMGRRVNTEAFF. CDR3 DNA sequence: TGTGCCAGCAGCTTCATGGGGAGACGGGTGAACACTGAAGCTTTCTTT.

CDR3 in amino acids: CASSAGGLETQYF. Written as DNA, the CDR3 is TGTGCCAGCAGTGCGGGGGGCCTGGAGACCCAGTACTTC. The chain couples TRBV28 to TRBJ2-5; the match to TRBD2 covers 8 bases. CDR1 is MDHEN and CDR2 is SYDVKM in the germline V gene. J was trimmed by 5 bases and V by 5 bases; bases with no gene match: 4. This CDR3 is built from 13 residues.

The gene calls are TRBV6-6 and TRBJ2-6; TRBD1 agrees at 7 bases. Trimming took 5 bases from V and 1 from J; bases not matched to a gene: 2. From germline, CDR1 is MNHNY and CDR2 SVGAGI (reference sequence). The CDR3 is 15 amino acids. DNA for the CDR3: TGTGCCAGCAGTGGACAGGTTTCTGGGGCCAACGTCCTGACTTTC. It translates to CASSGQVSGANVLTF.

The gene calls are TRBV20-1 and TRBJ2-3; unclear D gene. V was trimmed by 6 bases and J by 2 bases, leaving 6 bases between them. CDR1 and CDR2 (germline): DFQATT, SNEGSKA (reference sequence). The CDR3 has 11 residues. The CDR3 loop reads CSAVYTDTQYF. CDR3 sequence (DNA): TGCAGTGCAGTCTACACAGATACGCAGTATTTT.

The rearrangement uses TRBV6-1 and TRBJ2-7; TRBD2 might be the D (6 bases). The V end was cut by 5 bases, the J end by 3 bases, with 14 bases between. CDR1 MNHNS and CDR2 SASEGT come from the germline V gene. The CDR3 runs 14 residues. The CDR3, as DNA: TGTGCCAGCAGTTCGGAGGGGTCCATCTACGAGCAGTACTTC. Its translation: CASSSEGSIYEQYF.

The chain links TRBV10-1 to TRBJ2-7, with 10 bases identical to TRBD1. This CDR3 has 14 amino acids. V lost 0 bases and J lost 11; bases outside the gene matches: 7. CDR1 WNHNN and CDR2 SYGVQD come from the germline V gene (reference sequence). The CDR3 spells CASSESLTGGSKYF. The CDR3 DNA reads TGCGCCAGCAGTGAGTCGTTGACAGGGGGCAGTAAGTACTTC.

V and J are TRBV30 and TRBJ1-1; 9 bases fit TRBD1. V lost 1 base to trimming and J lost 3 bases; unmatched junction nucleotides: 6. This CDR3 spans 15 amino acids. CDR1 is GTSNPN, CDR2 SVGIG, per germline (reference sequence). The CDR3 here is CAWSAKGQGHTEAFF. The CDR3 bases are TGTGCCTGGAGTGCAAAGGGACAGGGTCACACTGAAGCTTTCTTT.

The chain links TRBV25-1 to TRBJ2-1; a weak D match, TRBD1 (5 bases). The CDR3 consists of 12 residues. Between the trimmed V and J ends, which lost 1 base and 10 bases, there was a span of 8 bases. CDR1 MGHDK and CDR2 SYGVNS come from the germline V gene. Written as DNA, the CDR3 is TGTGCCAGCAGTGAATCAGGGTCGGAGCAGTTCTTC. Translating it yields CASSESGSEQFF. Based on the CDR3 plus reference TRBV25-1 and TRBJ2-1, the full variable domain is EADIYQTPRYLVIGTGKKITLECSQTMGHDKMYWYQQDPGMELHLIHYSYGVNSTEKGDLSSESTVSRIRTEHFPLTLESARPSHTSQYLCASSESGSEQFFGPGTRLTVL.

The rearrangement joins TRBV6-5 to TRBJ2-7, with 14 bases that match TRBD2. This CDR3 region has 15 residues. V was clipped by 7 bases and J by 4 bases; unmatched bases: 6. Germline lookup yields CDR1 MNHEY and CDR2 SVGAGI. This chain's CDR3 is CASKGTSGSMYEQYF. CDR3 sequence (DNA): TGTGCCAGCAAAGGGACTAGCGGGAGTATGTACGAGCAGTACTTC.

The chain is built from TRBV28 and TRBJ1-5, with TRBD1 matching over 8 bases. The CDR3 spans 17 residues. V trimming: 5 bases; J trimming: 3 bases; junction bases outside the gene matches: 12. CDR1 is MDHEN, CDR2 SYDVKM, per germline. CDR3 amino acids: CASSQMTGEDINQPQHF. As DNA, the CDR3 is TGTGCCAGCAGTCAGATGACAGGGGAGGATATCAATCAGCCCCAGCATTTT.

V usage is TRBV6-6 and J usage is TRBJ2-2; TRBD1 matches 7 bases. Trimming removed 7 bases from V and 6 bases from J; junction bases left unmatched: 8. Germline V gene data show CDR1 as MNHNY and CDR2 as SVGAGI (reference sequence). The CDR3 covers 14 residues. The CDR3 region is CASKPTGNAGELFF. The CDR3 DNA follows: TGTGCCAGCAAACCGACAGGGAATGCCGGGGAGCTGTTTTTT.

V usage is TRBV5-1 and J usage is TRBJ1-4, with a weak D call TRBD1 (6 bases). With 2 bases removed from V and 6 bases from J, the gap between germline ends came to 17 bases. Germline V CDR1 and CDR2: SGHRS, YFSETQ. This CDR3 region has 16 residues. Written as DNA, the CDR3 is TGCGCCAGCAGCTTCGGGGGGGTAGGGGGTGATGAAAAACTGTTTTTT. This gives the protein CASSFGGVGGDEKLFF.

V is TRBV19 and J is TRBJ2-7, with TRBD1 matching over 7 bases. This CDR3 comprises 15 residues. In germline, CDR1 is LNHDA, CDR2 SQIVND (reference sequence). The V segment lost 5 bases and the J segment 1 base; nucleotides outside the gene matches: 8. This chain's CDR3 is CASSLRTGGSYEQYF. DNA of the CDR3: TGTGCCAGTAGTCTCAGGACAGGCGGATCCTACGAGCAGTACTTC.

The chain employs TRBV5-6 and TRBJ2-7; TRBD1 agrees at 7 bases. This CDR3 contains 16 residues. Germline V gives CDR1 SGHDT, CDR2 YYEEEE. Unmatched junction bases numbered 9, after V lost 0 bases and J lost 3 bases. The CDR3 nucleotides are TGTGCCAGCAGCTTGGGCGACAGGGTGGCAATCTACGAGCAGTACTTC. The encoded protein is CASSLGDRVAIYEQYF. The full variable domain, its missing parts supplied by reference TRBV5-6 and TRBJ2-7, is DAGVTQSPTHLIKTRGQQVTLRCSPKSGHDTVSWYQQALGQGPQFIFQYYEEEERQRGNFPDRFSGHQFPNYSSELNVNALLLGDSALYLCASSLGDRVAIYEQYFGPGTRLTVT.

The chain employs TRBV12-5 and TRBJ2-5; TRBD2 aligns across 7 bases. This CDR3 has 12 residues. With V trimmed by 7 bases and J by 5 bases, 4 bases remained unmatched. Germline CDR1 and CDR2: LGHNT and FRNRAP. CDR3 DNA: TGTGCTAGTGCTGGGGAGGGTGAGACCCAGTACTTC. Its protein product is CASAGEGETQYF.

DNA for the CDR3: TGTGCCAGCAGTTCCAAGGGGCCCTCCTACGAGCAGTACTTC. Protein product: CASSSKGPSYEQYF. This sequence joins TRBV28 and TRBJ2-7, with a weak D call TRBD1 (5 bases). Trimming removed 4 bases from V and 0 bases from J, with 10 bases in between. This CDR3 is built from 14 residues. Germline values: CDR1 MDHEN, CDR2 SYDVKM.

V gene TRBV16 combines with J gene TRBJ2-1; 11 positions agree with TRBD2. Germline values: CDR1 KGHSY, CDR2 FQNENV. The J segment lost 7 bases and the V segment lost 1 base, leaving 15 bases of the junction unmatched. The CDR3 length is 19 residues. The chain's CDR3 is CASSQWCEGLAASWNEQFF. CDR3 DNA: TGTGCCAGCAGCCAATGGTGCGAGGGACTAGCGGCAAGTTGGAATGAGCAGTTCTTC.

This rearrangement joins TRBV13 to TRBJ2-7, with D perhaps TRBD2 (6 bases). Between the trimmed V and J ends, which lost 5 bases and 2 bases, there was a span of 19 bases. The length of the CDR3 is 16 residues. Germline lookup yields CDR1 PRHDT and CDR2 FYEKMQ (reference sequence). The CDR3 protein is CASSPRWGDWAYEQYF. The CDR3 region has the DNA TGTGCCAGCAGCCCTCGGTGGGGGGACTGGGCCTACGAGCAGTACTTC. Full variable domain (rest looked up from reference TRBV13 and TRBJ2-7): AAGVIQSPRHLIKEKRETATLKCYPIPRHDTVYWYQQGPGQDPQFLISFYEKMQSDKGSIPDRFSAQQFSDYHSELNMSSLELGDSALYFCASSPRWGDWAYEQYFGPGTRLTVT.

The rearrangement joins TRBV4-1 to TRBJ2-2; D perhaps matches TRBD1 (6 bases). The germline CDR1 and CDR2 sequences are MGHRA and YSYEKL. V lost 4 bases and J lost 0, with 9 bases in between. CDR3 size: 15 residues. DNA for the CDR3: TGCGCCAGCAGCCTGGACAGAGCGAACACCGGGGAGCTGTTTTTT. It yields the protein CASSLDRANTGELFF.

V is TRBV6-1 and J is TRBJ1-1, with 8 bases lining up with TRBD1. This CDR3 comprises 14 residues. Germline lookup yields CDR1 MNHNS and CDR2 SASEGT. V dropped 5 bases and J dropped 4; count of bases not matched to a gene: 6. CDR3 nucleotide sequence: TGTGCCAGCAGTCCGGACAGGGTGGGCACTGAAGCTTTCTTT. Amino acid sequence: CASSPDRVGTEAFF.

This chain joins TRBV18 and TRBJ2-3; 7 positions match TRBD2. Trimming took 3 bases from V and 1 from J; bases not matched to a gene: 7. Germline CDR1 KGHSH, CDR2 LQKENI. The CDR3 is made up of 16 amino acids. CDR3 amino acids: CASSPEASGGTDTQYF. The CDR3 coding sequence is TGTGCCAGCTCACCCGAGGCTAGCGGAGGCACAGATACGCAGTATTTT.

This sequence joins TRBV19 and TRBJ2-1; the D gene is possibly TRBD1 (6 bases). The CDR3 loop spans 16 amino acids. Germline V CDR1 and CDR2: LNHDA, SQIVND (reference sequence). Trimming took 2 bases from V and 0 from J, leaving 11 bases between them. The CDR3 nucleotides are TGTGCCAGTAGTATAACAGGGAAGAGCTCCTACAATGAGCAGTTCTTC. The encoded protein is CASSITGKSSYNEQFF.

J is TRBJ1-1 and V is TRBV4-1; a possible D gene is TRBD1 (5 bases). This CDR3 region has 14 residues. Germline V CDR1 and CDR2: MGHRA, YSYEKL. V was clipped by 1 base and J by 0 bases, with 6 bases between them. The CDR3 DNA is TGCGCCAGCAGCCAAGGCAGGGTGAACACTGAAGCTTTCTTT. Amino acid sequence: CASSQGRVNTEAFF.

The chain recombines TRBV5-1 with TRBJ1-2; 10 bases fit TRBD1. V dropped 3 bases and J dropped 4; count of bases not matched to a gene: 6. In germline, CDR1 is SGHRS, CDR2 YFSETQ. There are 15 residues in the CDR3. In nucleotides, the CDR3 is TGCGCCAGCAGCTGGGGGGACAGGGGAGCCTATGGCTACACCTTC. It codes for CASSWGDRGAYGYTF.